This T cell receptor (beta chain) was captured in a study of T cells after yellow fever vaccination. In the study overall: Fractions of low cell number were prepared using SMART-Seq v4 Ultra Low Input.

In TCRdb, the 5' RACE reads were re-called with MiXCR into one record per CDR3 protein. The data show about 430,000 distinct CDR3 sequences, around 20% seen once. This clonotype was recorded a few times. Its antigen remains unknown. This CDR3 has 14 residues. V was cut by 3 bases and J by 4 bases, with 15 bases left in between. CDR1 is DFQATT, CDR2 SNEGSKA, per germline (reference sequence). Study results and limitations: The booster saw the reappearance of most primary-vaccination clones (roughly 96% CD4, 88% CD8).

V is TRBV20-1 and J is TRBJ1-1; D might be TRBD1 (6 bases). This TCR derives from a man in his late teens or twenties who received the YFV17D yellow fever vaccine. Sequenced here: PBMCs, sampled before the yellow fever booster vaccination. CDR3 residues: CSARKQGGGTEAFF. CDR3 nucleotide sequence: TGCAGTGCTAGGAAACAGGGTGGAGGCACTGAAGCTTTCTTT.